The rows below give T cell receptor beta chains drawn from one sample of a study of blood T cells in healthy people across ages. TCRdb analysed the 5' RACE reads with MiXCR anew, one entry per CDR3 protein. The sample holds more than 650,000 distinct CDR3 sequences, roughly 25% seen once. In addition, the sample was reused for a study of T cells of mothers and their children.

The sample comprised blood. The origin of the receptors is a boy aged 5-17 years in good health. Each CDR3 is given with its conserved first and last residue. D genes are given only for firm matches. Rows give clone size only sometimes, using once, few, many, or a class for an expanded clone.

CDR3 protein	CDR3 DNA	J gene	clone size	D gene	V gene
CASSSMTDYEQYF	TGTGCCAGCAGCTCTATGACAGACTACGAGCAGTACTTC	TRBJ2-7	-	-	TRBV3-1
CASSQTRGREQATQYF	TGCGCCAGCAGCCAAACGCGGGGCAGGGAGCAAGCAACGCAGTATTTT	TRBJ2-3	-	-	TRBV4-1
CASSDQRDMSYEQYF	TGTGCCAGCAGTGATCAAAGGGACATGTCCTACGAGCAGTACTTC	TRBJ2-7	few	-	TRBV2
CASSMTGYDATNEKLFF	TGTGCCAGCAGTATGACAGGGTACGATGCAACTAATGAAAAACTGTTTTTT	TRBJ1-4	-	TRBD1	TRBV27
CASSLALWDRQNTGELFF	TGCGCCAGCAGCTTGGCCTTGTGGGACAGGCAGAACACCGGGGAGCTGTTTTTT	TRBJ2-2	few	TRBD1	TRBV5-1
CSAGGEPLEETQYF	TGCAGTGCGGGAGGGGAGCCGCTTGAAGAGACCCAGTACTTC	TRBJ2-5	few	TRBD2	TRBV20-1
CASSSERGGQETQYF	TGTGCCAGCAGTTCCGAGCGGGGGGGCCAAGAGACCCAGTACTTC	TRBJ2-5	few	TRBD2	TRBV27
CASSPVGLGIGEQFF	TGTGCCAGCAGCCCAGTGGGACTAGGAATCGGTGAGCAGTTCTTC	TRBJ2-1	-	TRBD2	TRBV12-3/TRBV12-4
CSASVGGTNNYGYTF	TGCAGTGCTAGTGTAGGAGGGACAAACAACTATGGCTACACCTTC	TRBJ1-2	few	-	TRBV20-1
CSARSSGVSSYNEQFF	TGCAGTGCTAGGTCGAGCGGGGTGAGCTCCTACAATGAGCAGTTCTTC	TRBJ2-1	few	TRBD2	TRBV20-1
CSVVLNTEAFF	TGCAGCGTTGTTCTGAACACTGAAGCTTTCTTT	TRBJ1-1	-	-	TRBV29-1
CASSFIGADQPQHF	TGTGCCAGCAGTTTTATAGGGGCGGATCAGCCCCAGCATTTT	TRBJ1-5	few	-	TRBV27
CASSAGAVTDTQYF	TGTGCCAGCAGTGCGGGAGCGGTGACAGATACGCAGTATTTT	TRBJ2-3	-	TRBD2	TRBV14
CASSRDGVLSNQPQHF	TGTGCCAGCAGTCGGGACGGTGTACTTAGCAATCAGCCCCAGCATTTT	TRBJ1-5	-	-	TRBV6-1
CASSFAYGGEETQYF	TGTGCCAGCAGCTTTGCCTATGGAGGTGAAGAGACCCAGTACTTC	TRBJ2-5	-	-	TRBV7-6
CASSFRISQQETQYF	TGTGCCAGCAGTTTCAGGATAAGCCAACAAGAGACCCAGTACTTC	TRBJ2-5	-	-	TRBV6-5
CASSPGTSEQETQYF	TGTGCCAGCAGCCCCGGGACTAGCGAACAAGAGACCCAGTACTTC	TRBJ2-5	-	TRBD2	TRBV9
CASSYSRQGAGMNTEAFF	TGTGCCAGCAGTTACTCTAGGCAGGGGGCGGGCATGAACACTGAAGCTTTCTTT	TRBJ1-1	few	TRBD1	TRBV6-5
CASSPRQGINYGYTF	TGTGCCAGCAGTCCGCGACAGGGGATTAACTATGGCTACACCTTC	TRBJ1-2	-	TRBD1	TRBV6-1
CASSKPRDSTGELFF	TGCGCCAGCAGCAAACCCCGGGACAGCACCGGGGAGCTGTTTTTT	TRBJ2-2	few	TRBD1	TRBV5-1
CSVDDTFLAKNIQYF	TGCAGCGTGGATGACACTTTCTTAGCCAAAAACATTCAGTACTTC	TRBJ2-4	few	-	TRBV29-1
CASRSDSYTIYF	TGTGCCAGTAGGTCTGACAGCTACACCATATATTTT	TRBJ1-3	few	-	TRBV19
CASSLELAGGLETQYF	TGTGCCAGCAGCTTGGAACTAGCGGGGGGCCTAGAGACCCAGTACTTC	TRBJ2-5	few	TRBD2	TRBV5-4
CASSLWGQNSNQPQHF	TGTGCCAGCTCGCTATGGGGGCAGAATAGCAATCAGCCCCAGCATTTT	TRBJ1-5	few	-	TRBV18
CASSSRDREAEKLFF	TGCGCCAGCAGCTCCAGGGACAGGGAGGCCGAAAAACTGTTTTTT	TRBJ1-4	-	TRBD1	TRBV5-1
CSARVGGIVNGYTF	TGCAGTGCTAGGGTGGGGGGCATTGTTAATGGCTACACCTTC	TRBJ1-2	few	-	TRBV20-1
CASSRGQVGEKLFF	TGTGCCAGCAGCCGTGGACAGGTTGGGGAAAAACTGTTTTTT	TRBJ1-4	-	TRBD1	TRBV14
CASSSGQGGYGYTF	TGTGCCAGCAGCTCCGGACAGGGCGGGTATGGCTACACCTTC	TRBJ1-2	many	TRBD1	TRBV7-9
CASSLSPSGANVLTF	TGTGCCAGCAGTTTATCCCCCTCTGGGGCCAACGTCCTGACTTTC	TRBJ2-6	few	-	TRBV28
CASRTQGNEQFF	TGTGCCAGCAGGACCCAGGGAAATGAGCAGTTCTTC	TRBJ2-1	-	-	TRBV6-6
CASSPLAGPDTQYF	TGTGCCAGCAGCCCACTAGCGGGACCAGATACGCAGTATTTT	TRBJ2-3	-	TRBD2	TRBV7-2
CATRFSGDFNYGYTF	TGTGCCACTCGATTTAGCGGGGACTTTAACTATGGCTACACCTTC	TRBJ1-2	-	-	TRBV15
CASSLGTSGGDEQYF	TGTGCCAGCAGCCTCGGGACTAGTGGGGGTGACGAGCAGTACTTC	TRBJ2-7	-	TRBD2	TRBV4-2